A selection of T cell receptor beta chains follows, all from one sample in a study of identical twins. MiXCR, applied by TCRdb to the 5' RACE reads, yields one record per CDR3 protein. Of about 530,000 distinct CDR3 sequences listed, 20% to 25% are singletons. The data also belong to a second study, concerning yellow fever vaccine responses in identical twins.

Sequencing input: CD4+ T cells sorted from blood. The receptors come from a woman under 30 in good health. The CDR3 runs from the conserved cysteine through the conserved F or W. Fields, in order: CDR3 DNA, CDR3 protein, V gene, D gene, CDR3 length, J gene, clone size. A D gene is named only where the DNA matches it firmly. The listing skips clone size in some rows; elsewhere it reads once, few, many or a size class.

TGTGCCAGCAGCAAAGAGATCAAGCGGGAGGGTGAGCAGTTCTTC | CASSKEIKREGEQFF | TRBV21-1 | - | 15 | TRBJ2-1 | few
TGTGCCAGCAGTTCGGACAGGTTCTATGGCTACACCTTC | CASSSDRFYGYTF | TRBV12-3/TRBV12-4 | TRBD1 | 13 | TRBJ1-2 | -
TGCAGTGCTAGAGATTCACAGGGTTACAATGAGCAGTTCTTC | CSARDSQGYNEQFF | TRBV20-1 | - | 14 | TRBJ2-1 | few
TGTGCCAGCAGTTACCTCTCTGAAGCTTTCTTT | CASSYLSEAFF | TRBV6-5 | - | 11 | TRBJ1-1 | few
TGCAGCGGACGCCGGGACCAACAAGAGACCCAGTACTTC | CSGRRDQQETQYF | TRBV29-1 | - | 13 | TRBJ2-5 | few
TGTGCCAGCAGCTCCACCGGTCACATTCAAGAGACCCAGTACTTC | CASSSTGHIQETQYF | TRBV7-9 | - | 15 | TRBJ2-5 | few
TGTGCCAGCAGCCGGGCCATAGACTATGGCTACACCTTC | CASSRAIDYGYTF | TRBV12-3/TRBV12-4 | - | 13 | TRBJ1-2 | -
TGTGCCAGCAGTTTACCCGACGTAAGGGAGCATTTT | CASSLPDVREHF | TRBV28 | - | 12 | TRBJ1-5 | -
TGTGCCAGCAACACGTTTACCTCTGGAAACACCATATATTTT | CASNTFTSGNTIYF | TRBV12-3/TRBV12-4 | - | 14 | TRBJ1-3 | -
TGTGCCAGCAGCCATGAGACCACTGAAGCTTTCTTT | CASSHETTEAFF | TRBV7-9 | - | 12 | TRBJ1-1 | -
TGCAGCGGCCTCGACTTGGCTGAAAAACTGTTTTTT | CSGLDLAEKLFF | TRBV29-1 | - | 12 | TRBJ1-4 | -
TGCAGTGCCCCTGGACTAGCGGGGGGGACGAACACCGGGGAGCTGTTTTTT | CSAPGLAGGTNTGELFF | TRBV20-1 | TRBD2 | 17 | TRBJ2-2 | few
TGTGCCAGCACCTTGGCCGCGGGGGAGCAGTACTTC | CASTLAAGEQYF | TRBV5-6 | - | 12 | TRBJ2-7 | -
TGTGCCAGCAGCTTAGGCGGGAGGAATAATAATGAGCAGTTCTTC | CASSLGGRNNNEQFF | TRBV7-3 | TRBD2 | 15 | TRBJ2-1 | -
TGTGCCACCAGACAGTCACCCTACAATGAGCAGTTCTTC | CATRQSPYNEQFF | TRBV24-1 | - | 13 | TRBJ2-1 | few
TGCGCCAGCAGCCAAGACTCCCGACAGGCCAGAAGGGATACGCAGTATTTT | CASSQDSRQARRDTQYF | TRBV4-1 | - | 17 | TRBJ2-3 | -
TGTGCCATCAGTGAGTCGATACTAGCGGGTACCAATGAGCAGTTCTTC | CAISESILAGTNEQFF | TRBV10-3 | TRBD2 | 16 | TRBJ2-1 | -
TGCAGCCGGGGCGGGGGAAGCACTGAAGCTTTCTTT | CSRGGGSTEAFF | TRBV29-1 | - | 12 | TRBJ1-1 | -
TGCAGTGCCACCGGGCTGGGATCGTTCGGCTACACCTTC | CSATGLGSFGYTF | TRBV20-1 | - | 13 | TRBJ1-2 | few
TGTGCCAGCAGGGGGACTAGCGGGAACAATGAGCAGTTCTTC | CASRGTSGNNEQFF | TRBV2 | TRBD2 | 14 | TRBJ2-1 | few
TGTGCCACCAGGGAGACAGGCTCCTACAATGAGCAGTTCTTC | CATRETGSYNEQFF | TRBV24-1 | - | 14 | TRBJ2-1 | few
TGTGCCAGCAGCTTAGTTCCGGGGGGAGGTACAGATACGCAGTATTTT | CASSLVPGGGTDTQYF | TRBV7-3 | TRBD2 | 16 | TRBJ2-3 | few
TGTGCCAGCAGCCAAGTATCCGGGGAGCTGTTTTTT | CASSQVSGELFF | TRBV3-1 | - | 12 | TRBJ2-2 | many
TGTGCCAGCAGCTCAGAAACCGGGACAGGGAACTATGGCTACACCTTC | CASSSETGTGNYGYTF | TRBV7-8 | TRBD1 | 16 | TRBJ1-2 | -
TGTGCCAGCAGTTTAGGGCTGACCTATAATTCACCCCTCCACTTT | CASSLGLTYNSPLHF | TRBV27 | - | 15 | TRBJ1-6 | few
TGTGCCAGCAGTTTGGCAGAAGGGGAGACCCAGTACTTC | CASSLAEGETQYF | TRBV12-3/TRBV12-4 | - | 13 | TRBJ2-5 | many
TGCGCCAGCAGCCGAGGGCAACTAGCGGGAGCCTCGTTAGAGACCCAGTACTTC | CASSRGQLAGASLETQYF | TRBV4-1 | TRBD2 | 18 | TRBJ2-5 | -
TGTGCCAGCAGTTACGGGTTAGCCACCCAAGAGACCCAGTACTTC | CASSYGLATQETQYF | TRBV6-5 | - | 15 | TRBJ2-5 | -
TGCGCCAGCAGTGCCGCGGGATGGGGGGCCACTGAAGCTTTCTTT | CASSAAGWGATEAFF | TRBV10-1 | - | 15 | TRBJ1-1 | -
TGTGCCAGCAGTTTATCGCCCCTTGGGATAGAGACCCAGTACTTC | CASSLSPLGIETQYF | TRBV27 | - | 15 | TRBJ2-5 | many
TGTGCCAGCAGCGTAGAGCCGACTAGCGGGGGGCTCGGAGGCGATGAGCAGTTCTTC | CASSVEPTSGGLGGDEQFF | TRBV9 | TRBD2 | 19 | TRBJ2-1 | few
TGTGCCAGCAGTCGACAGTTGACCGCGCGGTTGGGCTACACCTTC | CASSRQLTARLGYTF | TRBV28 | - | 15 | TRBJ1-2 | many
TGTGCCATCAGTCCGCTCTTAGCTGGTGAAGCTTTCTTT | CAISPLLAGEAFF | TRBV10-3 | - | 13 | TRBJ1-1 | many
TGTGCCAGCAGTTCGCCTTTCACTGAAGCTTTCTTT | CASSSPFTEAFF | TRBV12-3/TRBV12-4 | - | 12 | TRBJ1-1 | many
TGTGCCATCAGTAGAGGACTAGCGGGAGGTACTACCACCTACAATGAGCAGTTCTTC | CAISRGLAGGTTTYNEQFF | TRBV10-3 | TRBD2 | 19 | TRBJ2-1 | -
TGCAGTACATCTAGCGCCAAATCCACAGATACGCAGTATTTT | CSTSSAKSTDTQYF | TRBV20-1 | - | 14 | TRBJ2-3 | -
TGCAGTGCTAACCAACACACAGGGAGGACCGGGGAGCTGTTTTTT | CSANQHTGRTGELFF | TRBV20-1 | - | 15 | TRBJ2-2 | -
TGCGCCAGCAGCCTCATGACAGGGATTATGCCCTACGAGCAGTACTTC | CASSLMTGIMPYEQYF | TRBV5-1 | TRBD1 | 16 | TRBJ2-7 | -
TGCAGTGCCCAGGACTACCTAGAGGGAGAGACCCAGTACTTC | CSAQDYLEGETQYF | TRBV20-1 | - | 14 | TRBJ2-5 | few
TGTGCCGCCTCGGGCGGCCAAGAGACCCAGTACTTC | CAASGGQETQYF | TRBV10-3 | - | 12 | TRBJ2-5 | few
TGTGCCAGCAGTGTCTACAGACTACCGAACACCGGGGAGCTGTTTTTT | CASSVYRLPNTGELFF | TRBV2 | - | 16 | TRBJ2-2 | few
TGTGCCAGCAGCTTAGCGGAGGGTAGCAGCACCTACGAGCAGTACTTC | CASSLAEGSSTYEQYF | TRBV7-2 | - | 16 | TRBJ2-7 | few
TGTGCCAGCTCACCACTTTCTAGCGGGAGGACCTCCTACAATGAGCAGTTCTTC | CASSPLSSGRTSYNEQFF | TRBV18 | TRBD2 | 18 | TRBJ2-1 | -
TGTGCCACCAGTGACCCGGGACAGTCCCGAACCAATGAGCAGTTCTTC | CATSDPGQSRTNEQFF | TRBV24-1 | TRBD1 | 16 | TRBJ2-1 | few